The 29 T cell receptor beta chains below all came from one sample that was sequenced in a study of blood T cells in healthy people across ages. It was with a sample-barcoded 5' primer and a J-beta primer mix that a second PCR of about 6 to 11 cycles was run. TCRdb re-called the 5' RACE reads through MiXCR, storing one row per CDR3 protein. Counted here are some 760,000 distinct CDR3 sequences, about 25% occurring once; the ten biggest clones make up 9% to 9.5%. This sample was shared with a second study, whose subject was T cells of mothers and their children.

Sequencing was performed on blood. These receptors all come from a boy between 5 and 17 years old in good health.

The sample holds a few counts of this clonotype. CDR3 sequence: CASSPYGGTDTQYF. The DNA of the CDR3 is TGTGCCAGCAGCCCATATGGGGGCACAGATACGCAGTATTTT. The V call is TRBV7-2, the J call TRBJ2-3; no reliable D call. Germline V gives CDR1 SGHTA, CDR2 FQGNSA. This CDR3 contains 14 residues. V lost 5 bases, J lost 1 base, and 10 bases lay in between.

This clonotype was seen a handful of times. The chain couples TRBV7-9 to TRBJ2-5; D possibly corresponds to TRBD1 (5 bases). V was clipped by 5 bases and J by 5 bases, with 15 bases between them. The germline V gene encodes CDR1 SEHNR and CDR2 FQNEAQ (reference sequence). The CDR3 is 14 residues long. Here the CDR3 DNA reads TGTGCCAGCAGCCAGCCAGGGTTCGGGGAGACCCAGTACTTC. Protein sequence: CASSQPGFGETQYF.

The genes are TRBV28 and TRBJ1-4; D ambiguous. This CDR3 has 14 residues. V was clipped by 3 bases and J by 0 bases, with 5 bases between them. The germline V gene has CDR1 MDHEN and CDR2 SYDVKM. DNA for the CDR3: TGTGCCAGCAGTTTTCGATCAACTAATGAAAAACTGTTTTTT. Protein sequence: CASSFRSTNEKLFF. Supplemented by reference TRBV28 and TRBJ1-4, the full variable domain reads DVKVTQSSRYLVKRTGEKVFLECVQDMDHENMFWYRQDPGLGLRLIYFSYDVKMKEKGDIPEGYSVSREKKERFSLILESASTNQTSMYLCASSFRSTNEKLFFGSGTQLSVL.

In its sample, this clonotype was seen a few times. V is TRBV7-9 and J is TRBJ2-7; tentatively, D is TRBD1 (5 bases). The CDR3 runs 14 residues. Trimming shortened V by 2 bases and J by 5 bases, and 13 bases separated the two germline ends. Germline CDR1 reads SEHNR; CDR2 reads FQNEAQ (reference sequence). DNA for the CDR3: TGTGCCAGCAGCTTAAATCCCACAGGCGACGAGCAGTACTTC. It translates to CASSLNPTGDEQYF.

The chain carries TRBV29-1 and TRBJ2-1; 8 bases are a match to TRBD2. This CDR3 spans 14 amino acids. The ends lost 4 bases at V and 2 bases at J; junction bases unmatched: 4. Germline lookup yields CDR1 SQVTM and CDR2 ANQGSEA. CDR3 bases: TGCAGCGTTGGCCGGGGGGGCCCCTACAATGAGCAGTTCTTC. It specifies CSVGRGGPYNEQFF.

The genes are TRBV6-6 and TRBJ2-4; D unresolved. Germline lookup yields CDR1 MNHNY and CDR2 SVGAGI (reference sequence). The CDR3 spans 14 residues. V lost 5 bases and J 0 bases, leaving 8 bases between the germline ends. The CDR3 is CASSHELAKNIQYF. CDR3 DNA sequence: TGTGCCAGCAGTCACGAATTAGCCAAAAACATTCAGTACTTC.

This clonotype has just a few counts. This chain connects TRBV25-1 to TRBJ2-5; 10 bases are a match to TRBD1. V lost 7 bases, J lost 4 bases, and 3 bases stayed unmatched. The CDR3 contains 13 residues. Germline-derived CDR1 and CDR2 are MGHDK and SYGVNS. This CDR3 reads CASTWTGGETQYF. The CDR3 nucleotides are TGTGCCAGCACCTGGACAGGGGGAGAGACCCAGTACTTC.

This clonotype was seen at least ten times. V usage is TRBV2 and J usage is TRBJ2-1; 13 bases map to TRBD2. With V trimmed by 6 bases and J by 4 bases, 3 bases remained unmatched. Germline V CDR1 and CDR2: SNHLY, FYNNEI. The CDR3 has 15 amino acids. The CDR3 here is CASRLAGGWYNEQFF. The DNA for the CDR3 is TGTGCCAGCAGACTAGCGGGAGGGTGGTACAATGAGCAGTTCTTC.

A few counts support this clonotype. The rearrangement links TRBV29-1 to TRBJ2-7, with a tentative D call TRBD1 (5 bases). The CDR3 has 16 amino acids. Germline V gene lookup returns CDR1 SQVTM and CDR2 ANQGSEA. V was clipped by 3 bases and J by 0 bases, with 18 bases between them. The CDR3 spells CSVEGADSASSYEQYF. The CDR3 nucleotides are TGCAGCGTTGAGGGCGCTGACAGCGCTAGCTCCTACGAGCAGTACTTC.

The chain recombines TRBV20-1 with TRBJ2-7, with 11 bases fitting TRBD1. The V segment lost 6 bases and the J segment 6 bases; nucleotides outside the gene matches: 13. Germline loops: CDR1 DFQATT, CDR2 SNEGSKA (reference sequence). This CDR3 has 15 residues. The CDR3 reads CSALQWGQGGREQYF. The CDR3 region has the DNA TGCAGTGCGTTACAATGGGGACAGGGGGGCCGCGAGCAGTACTTC.

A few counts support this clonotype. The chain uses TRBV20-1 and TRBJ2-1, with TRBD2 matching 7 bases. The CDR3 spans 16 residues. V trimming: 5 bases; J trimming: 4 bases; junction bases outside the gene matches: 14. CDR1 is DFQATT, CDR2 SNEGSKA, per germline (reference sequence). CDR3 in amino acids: CSADHLASGSYNEQFF. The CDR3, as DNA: TGCAGTGCTGACCACCTTGCTAGCGGCAGTTACAATGAGCAGTTCTTC.

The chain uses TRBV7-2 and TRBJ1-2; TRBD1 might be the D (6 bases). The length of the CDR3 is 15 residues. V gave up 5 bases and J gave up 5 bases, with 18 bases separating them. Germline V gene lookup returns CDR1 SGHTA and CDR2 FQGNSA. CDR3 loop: CASSRTNPGEYGYTF. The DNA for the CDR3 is TGTGCCAGCAGCCGGACAAATCCAGGGGAATATGGCTACACCTTC.

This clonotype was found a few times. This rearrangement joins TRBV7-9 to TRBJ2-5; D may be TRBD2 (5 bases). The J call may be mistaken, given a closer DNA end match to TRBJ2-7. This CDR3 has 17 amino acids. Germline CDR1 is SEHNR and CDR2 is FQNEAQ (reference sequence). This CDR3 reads CASSPYTGPNFGDEQYF. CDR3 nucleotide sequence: TGTGCCAGCAGCCCATATACCGGGCCAAACTTCGGGGACGAGCAGTACTTC.

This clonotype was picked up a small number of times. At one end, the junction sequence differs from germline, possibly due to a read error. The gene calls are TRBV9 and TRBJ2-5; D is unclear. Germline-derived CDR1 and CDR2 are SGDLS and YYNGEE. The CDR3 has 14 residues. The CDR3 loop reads CASSVFGLQEAQYF. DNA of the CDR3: TGTGCCAGCAGCGTTTTTGGGCTGCAAGAGGCCCAGTACTTC.

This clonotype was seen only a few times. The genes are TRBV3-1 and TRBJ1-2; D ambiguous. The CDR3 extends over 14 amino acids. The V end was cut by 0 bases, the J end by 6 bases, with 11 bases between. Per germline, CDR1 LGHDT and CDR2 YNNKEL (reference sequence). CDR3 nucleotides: TGTGCCAGCAGCCAAGATCCCGGGATTCATGGCTACACCTTC. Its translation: CASSQDPGIHGYTF.

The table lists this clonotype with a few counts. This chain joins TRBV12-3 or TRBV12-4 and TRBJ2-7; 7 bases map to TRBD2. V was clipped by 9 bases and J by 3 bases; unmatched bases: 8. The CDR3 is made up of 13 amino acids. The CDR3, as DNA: TGTGCCAGTCCTAGCGGCTTAATCTACGAGCAGTACTTC. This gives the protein CASPSGLIYEQYF.

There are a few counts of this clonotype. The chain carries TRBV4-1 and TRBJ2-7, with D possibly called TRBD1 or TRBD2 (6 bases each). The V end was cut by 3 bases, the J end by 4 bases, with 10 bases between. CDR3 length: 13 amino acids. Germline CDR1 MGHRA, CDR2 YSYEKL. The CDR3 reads CASSHEGGYEQYF. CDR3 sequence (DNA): TGCGCCAGCAGCCACGAGGGGGGATACGAGCAGTACTTC.

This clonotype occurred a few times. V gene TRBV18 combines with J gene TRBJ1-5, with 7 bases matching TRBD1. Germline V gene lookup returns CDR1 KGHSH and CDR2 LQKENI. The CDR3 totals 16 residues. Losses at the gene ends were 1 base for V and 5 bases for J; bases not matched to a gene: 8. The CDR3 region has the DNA TGTGCCAGCTCACCACGTTCAGGGGGTTCCGATCAGCCCCAGCATTTT. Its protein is CASSPRSGGSDQPQHF.

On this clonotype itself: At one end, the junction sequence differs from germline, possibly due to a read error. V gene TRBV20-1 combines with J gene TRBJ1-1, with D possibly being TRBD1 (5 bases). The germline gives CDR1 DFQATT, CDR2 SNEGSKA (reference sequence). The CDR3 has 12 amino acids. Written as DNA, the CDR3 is TGCAGCGCTAGGGGCTCGTGGGTAAGAGCTTTCTTT. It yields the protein CSARGSWVRAFF.

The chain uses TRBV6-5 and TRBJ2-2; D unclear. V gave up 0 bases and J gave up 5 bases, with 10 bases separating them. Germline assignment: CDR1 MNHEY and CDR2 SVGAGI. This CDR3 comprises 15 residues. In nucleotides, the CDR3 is TGTGCCAGCAGTTACTCCCGTAGTTGGACCGGGGAGCTGTTTTTT. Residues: CASSYSRSWTGELFF.

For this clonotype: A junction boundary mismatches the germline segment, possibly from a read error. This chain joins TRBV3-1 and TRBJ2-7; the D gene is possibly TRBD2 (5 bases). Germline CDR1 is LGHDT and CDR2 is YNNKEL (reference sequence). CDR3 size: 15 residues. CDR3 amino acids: CASSHAGRGDYEQYF. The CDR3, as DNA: TGCGCCAGCAGCCATGCAGGTCGGGGAGACTACGAGCAGTACTTC.

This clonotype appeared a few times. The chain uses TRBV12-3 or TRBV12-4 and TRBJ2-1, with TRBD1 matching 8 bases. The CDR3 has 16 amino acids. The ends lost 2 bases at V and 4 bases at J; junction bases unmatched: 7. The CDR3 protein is CASSLLGQGSYNEQFF. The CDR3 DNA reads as TGTGCCAGCAGTTTATTAGGACAGGGAAGTTACAATGAGCAGTTCTTC.

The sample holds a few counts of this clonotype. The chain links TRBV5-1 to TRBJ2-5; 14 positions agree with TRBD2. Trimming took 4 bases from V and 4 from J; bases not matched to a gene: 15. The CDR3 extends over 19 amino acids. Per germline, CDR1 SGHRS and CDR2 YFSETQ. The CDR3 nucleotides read TGCGCCAGCAGCGGGCCGGGACTAGCGGGAGTCGGAGTCAGAGAGACCCAGTACTTC. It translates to CASSGPGLAGVGVRETQYF. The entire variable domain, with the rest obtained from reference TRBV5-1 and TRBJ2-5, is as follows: KAGVTQTPRYLIKTRGQQVTLSCSPISGHRSVSWYQQTPGQGLQFLFEYFSETQRNKGNFPGRFSGRQFSNSRSEMNVSTLELGDSALYLCASSGPGLAGVGVRETQYFGPGTRLLVL.

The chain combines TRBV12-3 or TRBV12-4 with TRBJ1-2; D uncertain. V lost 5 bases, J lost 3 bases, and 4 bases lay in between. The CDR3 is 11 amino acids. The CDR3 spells CASSVHYGYTF. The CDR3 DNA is TGTGCCAGCAGTGTTCACTATGGCTACACCTTC.

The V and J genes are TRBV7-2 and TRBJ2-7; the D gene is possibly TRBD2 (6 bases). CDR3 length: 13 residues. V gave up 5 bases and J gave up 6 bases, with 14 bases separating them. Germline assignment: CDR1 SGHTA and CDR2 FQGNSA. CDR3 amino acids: CASSVGLTFEQYF. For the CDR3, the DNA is TGTGCCAGCAGCGTGGGACTGACGTTCGAGCAGTACTTC.

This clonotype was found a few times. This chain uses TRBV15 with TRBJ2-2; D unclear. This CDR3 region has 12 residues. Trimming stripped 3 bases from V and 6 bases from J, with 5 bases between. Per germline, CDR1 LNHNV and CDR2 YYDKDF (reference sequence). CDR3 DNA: TGTGCCACCAGCAGGGATCCCGGGGAGCTGTTTTTT. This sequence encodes CATSRDPGELFF.

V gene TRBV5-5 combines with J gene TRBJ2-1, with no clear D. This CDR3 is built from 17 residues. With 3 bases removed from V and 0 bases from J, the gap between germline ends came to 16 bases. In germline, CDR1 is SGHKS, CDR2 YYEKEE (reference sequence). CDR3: CASSSRAVASSYNEQFF. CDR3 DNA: TGTGCCAGCAGCTCCCGGGCGGTGGCGAGCTCCTACAATGAGCAGTTCTTC.

CDR3 loop: CSVILGGGAYEQYF. Here the CDR3 DNA reads TGCAGCGTTATCCTAGGGGGAGGCGCCTACGAGCAGTACTTC. V usage is TRBV29-1 and J usage is TRBJ2-5; the D gene could be TRBD1 or TRBD2 (6 bases each). The assigned J gene may be wrong: the sequence end matches TRBJ2-7 better. The V gene's germline CDR1 is SQVTM and CDR2 ANQGSEA. The CDR3 has 14 residues.

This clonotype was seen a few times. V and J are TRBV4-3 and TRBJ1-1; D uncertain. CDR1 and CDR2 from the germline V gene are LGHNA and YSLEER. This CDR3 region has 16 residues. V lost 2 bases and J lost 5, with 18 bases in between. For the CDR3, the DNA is TGCGCCAGCAGCCAATCCAGTCCCCGAGGGTCGACTGAAGCTTTCTTT. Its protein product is CASSQSSPRGSTEAFF.